The present TCR beta chain was sequenced within a study of CD8+CD57+ T cells in acquired aplastic anemia. The V end was cut by 2 bases, the J end by 9 bases, with 7 bases between. Germline V gene data show CDR1 as SEHNR and CDR2 as FQNEAQ (reference sequence). The CDR3 runs 11 residues. Genomic DNA constituted the template upon which TCR beta VDJ and CDR3 profiling was performed. TCRdb processed the reads anew with MiXCR; each CDR3 protein has one entry. The sample includes 250,000 to 350,000 distinct CDR3 sequences, about 56% of them seen just once. The clonotype originates from a human donor with severe aplastic anemia or a healthy control (not recorded which). Input material: sorted CD4+, CD8+, or CD8+CD57+ T cells (not recorded which) from PBMCs. The chain joins TRBV7-9 to TRBJ2-5; D remains ambiguous. CDR3: CASSLSGAQYF. The DNA for the CDR3 is TGTGCCAGCAGCTTAAGTGGGGCCCAGTACTTC.